This T cell receptor (beta chain) derives from a study of cytotoxic CD8 clonotypes in ibrutinib-treated CLL. The method was immunoSEQ multiplex PCR; TCRdb's version includes in-frame clones alone and lacks a portion of them. The sample gives over 150,000 clones, about 80% of which show up once; roughly 2% is in the top ten. Trimming removed 1 base from V and 6 bases from J, with 13 bases in between. This CDR3 comprises 15 residues. Germline CDR1 and CDR2: SNHLY and FYNNEI. The input for sequencing was PBMCs, taken after 12 months of ibrutinib treatment. The chain links TRBV2 to TRBJ1-5, with D possibly TRBD1 on 5 matching bases. The sequence came from a human donor with chronic lymphocytic leukemia. CDR3 DNA: TGTGCCAGCAGTGAAGAGGGACGGATAGCTCAGCCCCAGCATTTT. It translates to CASSEEGRIAQPQHF.